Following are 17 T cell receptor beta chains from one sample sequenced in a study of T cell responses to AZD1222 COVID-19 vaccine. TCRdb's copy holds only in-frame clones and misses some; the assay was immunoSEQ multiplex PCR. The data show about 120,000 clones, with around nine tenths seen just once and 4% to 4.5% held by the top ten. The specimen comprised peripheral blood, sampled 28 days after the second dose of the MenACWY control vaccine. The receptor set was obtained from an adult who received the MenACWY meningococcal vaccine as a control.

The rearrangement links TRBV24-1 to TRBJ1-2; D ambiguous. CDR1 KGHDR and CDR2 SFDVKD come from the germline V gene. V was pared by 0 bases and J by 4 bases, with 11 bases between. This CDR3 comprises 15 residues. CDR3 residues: CATSDLRRDGYGYTF. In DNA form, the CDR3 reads TGTGCCACCAGTGATTTGAGGAGGGATGGCTATGGCTACACCTTC.

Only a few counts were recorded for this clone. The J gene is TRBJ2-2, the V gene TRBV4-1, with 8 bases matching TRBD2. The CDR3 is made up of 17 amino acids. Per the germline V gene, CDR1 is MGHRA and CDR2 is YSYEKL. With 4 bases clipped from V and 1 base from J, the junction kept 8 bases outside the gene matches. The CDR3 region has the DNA TGCGCCAGCAGCCCCTCGGCGGGGGGAAAGAACACCGGGGAGCTGTTTTTT. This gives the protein CASSPSAGGKNTGELFF.

DNA for the CDR3: TGTGCCAGCCGGGACGGCGTTACTGAGCAGTACTTC. This codes for CASRDGVTEQYF. The rearrangement uses TRBV12-3 or TRBV12-4 and TRBJ2-7; D possibly matches TRBD1 or TRBD2 (5 bases each). V gave up 8 bases and J gave up 7 bases, with 15 bases separating them. The CDR3 has 12 amino acids.

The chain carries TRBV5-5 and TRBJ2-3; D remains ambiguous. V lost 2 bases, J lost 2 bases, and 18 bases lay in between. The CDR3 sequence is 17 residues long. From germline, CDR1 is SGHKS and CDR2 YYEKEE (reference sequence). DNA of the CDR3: TGTGCCAGCAGCTTTTTCCCGGCCGGCGGACCCACAGATACGCAGTATTTT. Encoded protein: CASSFFPAGGPTDTQYF.

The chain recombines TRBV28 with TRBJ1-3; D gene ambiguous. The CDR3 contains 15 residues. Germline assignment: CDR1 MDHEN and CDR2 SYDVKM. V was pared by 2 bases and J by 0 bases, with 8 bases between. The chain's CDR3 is CASSLGPSSGNTIYF. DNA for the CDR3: TGTGCCAGCAGTTTAGGTCCGAGCTCTGGAAACACCATATATTTT.

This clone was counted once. The CDR3 region is CASSLGGTAPSTDTQYF. The CDR3 bases are TGTGCCAGCAGCTTAGGAGGGACAGCCCCTAGCACAGATACGCAGTATTTT. The chain employs TRBV11-3 and TRBJ2-3; 7 nucleotides agree with TRBD1. This CDR3 region has 17 residues. The J segment lost 0 bases and the V segment lost 1 base, leaving 7 bases of the junction unmatched. CDR1 is SGHNT, CDR2 YENEEA, per germline.

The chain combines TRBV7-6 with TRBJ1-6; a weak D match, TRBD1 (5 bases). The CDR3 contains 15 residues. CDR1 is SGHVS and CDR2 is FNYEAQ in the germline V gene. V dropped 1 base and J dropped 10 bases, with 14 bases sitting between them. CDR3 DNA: TGTGCCAGCAGCTTAGTTGCCATGGACAACTCACCCCTCCACTTT. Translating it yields CASSLVAMDNSPLHF.

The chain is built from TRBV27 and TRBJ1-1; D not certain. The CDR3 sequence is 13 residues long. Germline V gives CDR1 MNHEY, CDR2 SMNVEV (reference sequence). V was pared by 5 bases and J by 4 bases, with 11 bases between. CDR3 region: CASSPLPPTEAFF. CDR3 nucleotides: TGTGCCAGCAGTCCCCTGCCCCCCACTGAAGCTTTCTTT.

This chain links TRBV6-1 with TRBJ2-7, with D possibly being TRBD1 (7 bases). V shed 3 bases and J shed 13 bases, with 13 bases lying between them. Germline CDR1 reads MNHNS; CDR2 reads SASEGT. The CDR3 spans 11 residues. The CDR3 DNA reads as TGTGCCAGCAGTGAGAGACAGGGAGGATACTTC. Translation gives CASSERQGGYF.

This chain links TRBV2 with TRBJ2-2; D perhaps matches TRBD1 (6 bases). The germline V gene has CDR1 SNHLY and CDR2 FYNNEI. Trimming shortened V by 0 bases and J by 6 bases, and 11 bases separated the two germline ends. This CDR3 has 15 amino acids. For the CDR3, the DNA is TGTGCCAGCAGTGAAGCACCGACAGGCGCCGGGGAGCTGTTTTTT. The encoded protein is CASSEAPTGAGELFF.

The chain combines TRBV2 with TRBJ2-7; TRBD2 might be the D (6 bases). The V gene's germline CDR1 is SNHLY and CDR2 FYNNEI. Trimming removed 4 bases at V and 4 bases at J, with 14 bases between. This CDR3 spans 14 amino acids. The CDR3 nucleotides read TGTGCCAGCAGTGGCGGGGCTGGGCCTTACGAGCAGTACTTC. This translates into CASSGGAGPYEQYF. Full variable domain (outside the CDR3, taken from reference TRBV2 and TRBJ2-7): EPEVTQTPSHQVTQMGQEVILRCVPISNHLYFYWYRQILGQKVEFLVSFYNNEISEKSEIFDDQFSVERPDGSNFTLKIRSTKLEDSAMYFCASSGGAGPYEQYFGPGTRLTVT.

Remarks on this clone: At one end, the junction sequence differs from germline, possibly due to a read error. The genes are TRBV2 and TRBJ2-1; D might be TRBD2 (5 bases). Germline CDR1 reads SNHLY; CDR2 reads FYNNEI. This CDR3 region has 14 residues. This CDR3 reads CASREGTRHNEQFF. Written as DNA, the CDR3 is TGTGCCAGCAGGGAAGGCACTAGACACAATGAGCAGTTCTTC. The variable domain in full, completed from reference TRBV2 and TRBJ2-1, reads EPEVTQTPSHQVTQMGQEVILRCVPISNHLYFYWYRQILGQKVEFLVSFYNNEISEKSEIFDDQFSVERPDGSNFTLKIRSTKLEDSAMYFCASREGTRHNEQFFGPGTRLTVL.

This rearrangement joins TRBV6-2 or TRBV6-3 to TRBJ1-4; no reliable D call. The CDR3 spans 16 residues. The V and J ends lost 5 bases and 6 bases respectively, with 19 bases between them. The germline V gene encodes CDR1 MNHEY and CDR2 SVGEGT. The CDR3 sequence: CASSAEMGIGDEKLFF. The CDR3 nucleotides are TGTGCCAGCAGTGCCGAAATGGGGATCGGAGATGAAAAACTGTTTTTT.

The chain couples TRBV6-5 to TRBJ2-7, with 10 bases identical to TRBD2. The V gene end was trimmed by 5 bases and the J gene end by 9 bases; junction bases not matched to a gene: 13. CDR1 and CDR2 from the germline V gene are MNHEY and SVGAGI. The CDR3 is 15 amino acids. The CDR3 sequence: CASSPKGLAGVRQYF. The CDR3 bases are TGTGCCAGCAGTCCTAAAGGGCTAGCGGGGGTCCGGCAGTACTTC.

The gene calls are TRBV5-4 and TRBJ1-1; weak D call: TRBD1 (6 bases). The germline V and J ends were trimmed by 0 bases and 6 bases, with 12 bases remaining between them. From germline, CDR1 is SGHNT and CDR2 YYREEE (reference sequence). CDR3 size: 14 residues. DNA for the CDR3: TGTGCCAGCAGCTTGGCAGCGGGGACATCTGAAGCTTTCTTT. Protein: CASSLAAGTSEAFF.

The CDR3 sequence is CASGSGLYEQYV. The CDR3 bases are TGTGCCTCGGGATCGGGGCTATACGAGCAGTACGTC. The chain joins TRBV7-2 to TRBJ2-7, with D perhaps assigned TRBD1 or TRBD2 (5 bases each). The CDR3 extends over 12 amino acids. V lost 11 bases and J lost 4, with 15 bases in between. Germline V gene sequence: CDR1 SGHTA, CDR2 FQGNSA.

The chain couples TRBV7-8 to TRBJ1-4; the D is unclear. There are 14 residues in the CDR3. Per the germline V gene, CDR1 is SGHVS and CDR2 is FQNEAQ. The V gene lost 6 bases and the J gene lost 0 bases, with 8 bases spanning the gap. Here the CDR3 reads CASRPGTTNEKLFF. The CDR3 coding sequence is TGTGCCAGCAGACCCGGGACAACTAATGAAAAACTGTTTTTT.